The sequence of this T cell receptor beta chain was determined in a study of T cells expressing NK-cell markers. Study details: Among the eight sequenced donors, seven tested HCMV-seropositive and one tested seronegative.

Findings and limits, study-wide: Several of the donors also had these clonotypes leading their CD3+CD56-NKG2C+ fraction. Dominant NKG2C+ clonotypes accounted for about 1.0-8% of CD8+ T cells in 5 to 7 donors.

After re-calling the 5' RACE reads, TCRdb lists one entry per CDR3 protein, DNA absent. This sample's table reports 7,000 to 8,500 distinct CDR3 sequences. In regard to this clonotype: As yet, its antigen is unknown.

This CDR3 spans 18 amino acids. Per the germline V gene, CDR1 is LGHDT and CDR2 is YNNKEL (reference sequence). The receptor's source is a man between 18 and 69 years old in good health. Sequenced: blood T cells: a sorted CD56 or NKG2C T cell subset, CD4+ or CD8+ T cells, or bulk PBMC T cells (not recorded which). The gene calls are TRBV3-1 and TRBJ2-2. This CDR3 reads CASSQEWAYRANTGELFF.